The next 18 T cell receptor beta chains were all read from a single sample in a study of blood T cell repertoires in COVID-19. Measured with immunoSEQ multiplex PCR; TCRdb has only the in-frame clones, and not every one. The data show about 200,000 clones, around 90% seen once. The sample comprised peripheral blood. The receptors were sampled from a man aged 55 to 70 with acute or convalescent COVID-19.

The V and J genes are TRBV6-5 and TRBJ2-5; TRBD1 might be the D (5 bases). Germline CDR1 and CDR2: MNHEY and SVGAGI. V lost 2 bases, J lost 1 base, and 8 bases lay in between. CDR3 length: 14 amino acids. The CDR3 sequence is CASSYEGVQETQYF. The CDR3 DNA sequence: TGTGCCAGCAGTTACGAAGGGGTCCAAGAGACCCAGTACTTC.

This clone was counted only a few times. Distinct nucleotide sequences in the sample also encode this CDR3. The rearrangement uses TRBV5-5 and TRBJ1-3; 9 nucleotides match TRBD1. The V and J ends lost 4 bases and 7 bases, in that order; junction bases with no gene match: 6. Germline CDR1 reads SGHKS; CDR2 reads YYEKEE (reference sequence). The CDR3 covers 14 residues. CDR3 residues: CASSPDRGRNTIYF. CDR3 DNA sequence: TGTGCCAGCAGCCCGGACAGGGGTAGGAACACCATATATTTT. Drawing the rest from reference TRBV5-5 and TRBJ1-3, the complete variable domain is DAGVTQSPTHLIKTRGQQVTLRCSPISGHKSVSWYQQVLGQGPQFIFQYYEKEERGRGNFPDRFSARQFPNYSSELNVNALLLGDSALYLCASSPDRGRNTIYFGEGSWLTVV.

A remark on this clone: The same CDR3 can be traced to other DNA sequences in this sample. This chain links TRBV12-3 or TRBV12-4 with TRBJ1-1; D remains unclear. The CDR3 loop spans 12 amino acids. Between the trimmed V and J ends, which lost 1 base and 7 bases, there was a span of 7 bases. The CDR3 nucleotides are TGTGCCAGCAGTTTAGTTGCGGGTGAAGCTTTCTTT. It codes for CASSLVAGEAFF.

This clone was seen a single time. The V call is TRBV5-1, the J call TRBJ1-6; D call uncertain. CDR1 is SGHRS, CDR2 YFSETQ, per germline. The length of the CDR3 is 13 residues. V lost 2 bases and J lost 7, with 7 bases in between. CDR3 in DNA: TGCGCCAGCAGCTTTACAGACAATTCACCCCTCCACTTT. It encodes CASSFTDNSPLHF.

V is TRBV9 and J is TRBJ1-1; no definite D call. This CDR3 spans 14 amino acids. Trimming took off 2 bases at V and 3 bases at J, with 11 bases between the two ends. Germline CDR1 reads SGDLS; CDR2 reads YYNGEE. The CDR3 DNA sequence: TGTGCCAGCAGCGTGGTTCCTGGGCACACTGAAGCTTTCTTT. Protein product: CASSVVPGHTEAFF. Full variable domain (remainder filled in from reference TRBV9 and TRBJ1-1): DSGVTQTPKHLITATGQRVTLRCSPRSGDLSVYWYQQSLDQGLQFLIQYYNGEERAKGNILERFSAQQFPDLHSELNLSSLELGDSALYFCASSVVPGHTEAFFGQGTRLTVV.

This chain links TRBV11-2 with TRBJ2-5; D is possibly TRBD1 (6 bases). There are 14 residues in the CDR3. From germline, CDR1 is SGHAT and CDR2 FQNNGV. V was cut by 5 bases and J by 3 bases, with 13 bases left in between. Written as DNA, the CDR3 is TGTGCCAGCAGCCCAAGGACAGTAGAAGAGACCCAGTACTTC. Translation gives CASSPRTVEETQYF.

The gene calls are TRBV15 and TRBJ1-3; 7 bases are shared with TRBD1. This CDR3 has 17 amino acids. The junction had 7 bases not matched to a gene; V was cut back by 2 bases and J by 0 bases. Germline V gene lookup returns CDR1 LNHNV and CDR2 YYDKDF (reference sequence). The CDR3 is CATSRRSGQASGNTIYF. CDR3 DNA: TGTGCCACCAGCAGACGGTCCGGACAGGCCTCTGGAAACACCATATATTTT.

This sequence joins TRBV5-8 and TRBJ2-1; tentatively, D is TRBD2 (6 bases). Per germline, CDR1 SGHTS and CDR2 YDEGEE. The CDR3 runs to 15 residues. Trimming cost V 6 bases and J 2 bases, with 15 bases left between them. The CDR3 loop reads CASTLGGATYNEQFF. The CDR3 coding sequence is TGTGCCAGCACCCTCGGGGGAGCGACCTACAATGAGCAGTTCTTC.

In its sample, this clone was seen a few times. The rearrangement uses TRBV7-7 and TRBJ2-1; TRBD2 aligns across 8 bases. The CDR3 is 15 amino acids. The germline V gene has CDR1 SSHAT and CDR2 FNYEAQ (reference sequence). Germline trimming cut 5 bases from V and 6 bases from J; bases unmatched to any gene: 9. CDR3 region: CASSSGLAGLNEQFF. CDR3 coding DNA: TGTGCCAGCAGCAGCGGCCTAGCGGGCCTCAATGAGCAGTTCTTC.

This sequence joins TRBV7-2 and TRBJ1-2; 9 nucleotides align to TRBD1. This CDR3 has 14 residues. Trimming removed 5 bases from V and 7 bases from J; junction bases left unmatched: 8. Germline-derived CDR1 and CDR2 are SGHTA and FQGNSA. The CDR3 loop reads CASSPGQGPPGYTF. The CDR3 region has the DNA TGTGCCAGCAGCCCGGGACAGGGACCTCCTGGCTACACCTTC. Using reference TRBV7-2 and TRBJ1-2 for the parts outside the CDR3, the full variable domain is GAGVSQSPSNKVTEKGKDVELRCDPISGHTALYWYRQSLGQGLEFLIYFQGNSAPDKSGLPSDRFSAERTGGSVSTLTIQRTQQEDSAVYLCASSPGQGPPGYTFGSGTRLTVV.

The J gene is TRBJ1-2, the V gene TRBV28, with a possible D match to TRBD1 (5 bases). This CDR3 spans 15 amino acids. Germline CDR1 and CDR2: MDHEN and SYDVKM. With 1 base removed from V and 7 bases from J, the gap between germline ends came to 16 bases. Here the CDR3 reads CASSLSRGRGSGYTF. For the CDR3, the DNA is TGTGCCAGCAGTTTATCACGAGGGCGGGGGAGTGGCTACACCTTC.

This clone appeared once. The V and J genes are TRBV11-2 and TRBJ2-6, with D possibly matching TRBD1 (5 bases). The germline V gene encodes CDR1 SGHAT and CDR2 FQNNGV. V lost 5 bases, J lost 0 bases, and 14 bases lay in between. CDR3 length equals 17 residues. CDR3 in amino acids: CASSPGPILSGANVLTF. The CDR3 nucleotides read TGTGCCAGCAGCCCAGGGCCGATACTCTCTGGGGCCAACGTCCTGACTTTC. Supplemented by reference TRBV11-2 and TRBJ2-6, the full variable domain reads EAGVAQSPRYKIIEKRQSVAFWCNPISGHATLYWYQQILGQGPKLLIQFQNNGVVDDSQLPKDRFSAERLKGVDSTLKIQPAKLEDSAVYLCASSPGPILSGANVLTFGAGSRLTVL.

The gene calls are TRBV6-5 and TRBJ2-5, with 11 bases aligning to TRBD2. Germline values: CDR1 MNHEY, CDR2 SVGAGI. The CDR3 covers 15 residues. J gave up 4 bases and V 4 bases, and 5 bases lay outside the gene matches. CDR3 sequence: CASSFSGGARETQYF. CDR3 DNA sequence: TGTGCCAGCAGTTTTAGCGGGGGGGCGAGAGAGACCCAGTACTTC.

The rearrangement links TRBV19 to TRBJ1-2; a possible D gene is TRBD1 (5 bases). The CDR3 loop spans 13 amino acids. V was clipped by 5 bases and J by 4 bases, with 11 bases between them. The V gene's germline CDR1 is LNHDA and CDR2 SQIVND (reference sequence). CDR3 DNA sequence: TGTGCCAGTAGTCCCGACAGCGTCTATGGCTACACCTTC. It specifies CASSPDSVYGYTF. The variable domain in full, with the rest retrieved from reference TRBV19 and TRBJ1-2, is DGGITQSPKYLFRKEGQNVTLSCEQNLNHDAMYWYRQDPGQGLRLIYYSQIVNDFQKGDIAEGYSVSREKKESFPLTVTSAQKNPTAFYLCASSPDSVYGYTFGSGTRLTVV.

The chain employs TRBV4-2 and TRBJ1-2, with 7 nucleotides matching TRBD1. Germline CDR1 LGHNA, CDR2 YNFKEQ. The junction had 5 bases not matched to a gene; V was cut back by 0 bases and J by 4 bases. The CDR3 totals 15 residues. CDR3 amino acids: CASSQDQGQSYGYTF. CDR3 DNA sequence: TGTGCCAGCAGCCAAGATCAGGGACAGTCCTATGGCTACACCTTC.

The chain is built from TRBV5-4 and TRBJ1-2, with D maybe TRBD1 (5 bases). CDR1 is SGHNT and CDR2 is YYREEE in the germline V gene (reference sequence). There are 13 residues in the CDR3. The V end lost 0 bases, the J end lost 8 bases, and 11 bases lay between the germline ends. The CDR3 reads CASSLGQGFGYTF. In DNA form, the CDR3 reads TGTGCCAGCAGCTTGGGTCAGGGTTTCGGCTACACCTTC.

In DNA form, the CDR3 reads TGCGCCAGTAGTGCGTGGGGCAAGTCCCAAGAGACCCAGTACTTC. This gives the protein CASSAWGKSQETQYF. The rearrangement links TRBV5-1 to TRBJ2-5, with D maybe TRBD1 (5 bases). Germline CDR1 and CDR2: SGHRS and YFSETQ. The CDR3 totals 15 residues. V lost 8 bases and J 1 base, leaving 18 bases between the germline ends.

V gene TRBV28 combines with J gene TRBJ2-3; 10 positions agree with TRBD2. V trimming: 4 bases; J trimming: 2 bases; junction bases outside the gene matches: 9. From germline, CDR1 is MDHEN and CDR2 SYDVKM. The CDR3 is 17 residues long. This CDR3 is CASSSSLAGDLTDTQYF. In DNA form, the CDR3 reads TGTGCCAGCAGTTCCTCTCTAGCGGGGGACCTCACAGATACGCAGTATTTT.